The 27 T cell receptor beta chains below all came from one sample that was sequenced in a study of blood T cell repertoires in COVID-19. Produced via immunoSEQ multiplex PCR; TCRdb's table is partial and in-frame only. Here the sample spans around 200,000 clones, less than 90% being singletons. Source material: peripheral blood. The receptors were gathered from a woman aged 45-59 years with acute or convalescent COVID-19.

The chain uses TRBV18 and TRBJ2-7, with D possibly TRBD2 on 5 matching bases. Per germline, CDR1 KGHSH and CDR2 LQKENI. This CDR3 is 13 amino acids long. The V and J ends lost 3 bases and 3 bases respectively, with 9 bases between them. The CDR3: CASSPDGNYEQYF. Written as DNA, the CDR3 is TGTGCCAGCTCACCGGACGGGAACTACGAGCAGTACTTC.

This clone was recorded only once. The V gene is TRBV14, the J gene TRBJ1-1; no clear D. V lost 1 base, J lost 0 bases, and 15 bases lay in between. The CDR3 has 17 amino acids. CDR1 and CDR2 (germline): SGHDN, FVKESK. DNA for the CDR3: TGTGCCAGCAGCCAAGGGGCGGGGTATTGGTTGAACACTGAAGCTTTCTTT. As protein: CASSQGAGYWLNTEAFF.

V usage is TRBV5-1 and J usage is TRBJ2-6, with 8 bases matching TRBD1. V shed 7 bases and J 0 bases; nucleotides not matched to a gene: 6. The CDR3 totals 16 residues. Germline CDR1 and CDR2: SGHRS and YFSETQ. The CDR3 DNA reads as TGCGCCAGCTCGGGACAGGCAAGCTCTGGGGCCAACGTCCTGACTTTC. Translated, it gives CASSGQASSGANVLTF.

As regards this clone: The sample holds other DNA sequences that translate to the same CDR3. The CDR3 DNA sequence: TGTGCCAGCTCACCACCAGCGGGAGGCCAAGAGACCCAGTACTTC. Amino acids: CASSPPAGGQETQYF. The chain combines TRBV18 with TRBJ2-5, with TRBD2 matching over 9 bases. The J segment lost 1 base and the V segment lost 0 bases, leaving 0 bases of the junction unmatched. Germline V gene lookup returns CDR1 KGHSH and CDR2 LQKENI. The CDR3 runs to 15 residues.

The chain is built from TRBV6-5 and TRBJ2-7, with a tentative D call TRBD2 (8 bases). Germline-derived CDR1 and CDR2 are MNHEY and SVGAGI. This CDR3 comprises 14 residues. V lost 7 bases, J lost 5 bases, and 18 bases lay in between. The CDR3 DNA reads TGTGCCAGCACGGGGGGGACAGTGGTGGACGAGCAGTACTTC. Protein product: CASTGGTVVDEQYF.

The chain uses TRBV9 and TRBJ2-7; 7 bases fit TRBD1. CDR1 and CDR2 (germline): SGDLS, YYNGEE. The CDR3 runs to 15 residues. V was clipped by 0 bases and J by 5 bases; unmatched bases: 8. CDR3 amino acids: CASSVGGGADHEQYF. DNA of the CDR3: TGTGCCAGCAGCGTAGGAGGGGGCGCGGACCACGAGCAGTACTTC.

The rearrangement joins TRBV12-3 or TRBV12-4 to TRBJ1-1; 7 bases map to TRBD1. Trimming cost V 10 bases and J 8 bases; bases outside gene matches: 10. The CDR3 is 12 residues long. CDR3 nucleotide sequence: TGTGCCATCAGCAGGACAGGAGGAGAAGCTTTCTTT. Encoded protein: CAISRTGGEAFF.

This sequence joins TRBV10-2 and TRBJ1-1, with 7 bases identical to TRBD1. The CDR3 runs 13 residues. Germline trimming cut 3 bases from V and 4 bases from J; bases unmatched to any gene: 2. Germline loops: CDR1 WSHSY, CDR2 SAAADI. CDR3 protein: CASSDYRGTEAFF. The CDR3 DNA reads as TGCGCCAGCAGTGACTACAGGGGCACTGAAGCTTTCTTT.

This chain connects TRBV18 to TRBJ1-1; the D is unclear. Germline CDR1 reads KGHSH; CDR2 reads LQKENI. This CDR3 has 15 residues. The V end lost 6 bases, the J end lost 1 base, and 15 bases lay between the germline ends. CDR3 residues: CASSPPSYGNTEAFF. The DNA of the CDR3 is TGTGCCAGCTCGCCTCCATCGTACGGGAACACTGAAGCTTTCTTT.

The chain couples TRBV9 to TRBJ2-7, with TRBD2 as a possible D gene (6 bases). CDR1 is SGDLS and CDR2 is YYNGEE in the germline V gene. V lost 4 bases and J 1 base, leaving 12 bases between the germline ends. This CDR3 has 14 amino acids. The CDR3 sequence: CASSNSGSSYEQYF. As DNA, the CDR3 is TGTGCCAGCAGCAATAGCGGTTCGTCCTACGAGCAGTACTTC. The whole variable domain, filled in from reference TRBV9 and TRBJ2-7, reads DSGVTQTPKHLITATGQRVTLRCSPRSGDLSVYWYQQSLDQGLQFLIQYYNGEERAKGNILERFSAQQFPDLHSELNLSSLELGDSALYFCASSNSGSSYEQYFGPGTRLTVT.

The rearrangement joins TRBV18 to TRBJ2-4, with a weak D call TRBD1 (7 bases). Trimming took 6 bases from V and 0 from J, leaving 15 bases between them. Germline V gene lookup returns CDR1 KGHSH and CDR2 LQKENI. This CDR3 is built from 16 residues. CDR3: CASSPTGTLAKNIQYF. The CDR3 DNA reads TGTGCCAGCTCCCCGACAGGGACTCTAGCCAAAAACATTCAGTACTTC.

V usage is TRBV7-2 and J usage is TRBJ1-2, with D possibly TRBD1 on 5 matching bases. This CDR3 is 12 amino acids long. Germline values: CDR1 SGHTA, CDR2 FQGNSA. Trimming left V 5 bases short and J 7 bases short, with 11 bases between. In DNA form, the CDR3 reads TGTGCCAGCAGCCGGGACTATCGTGGCTACACCTTC. Protein: CASSRDYRGYTF.

A single count supports this clone. The J gene is TRBJ2-3, the V gene TRBV3-1 (or the pseudogene TRBV3-2); unclear D gene. Per the germline V gene, CDR1 is LGHDT and CDR2 is YNNKEL (reference sequence). V lost 2 bases and J lost 11, with 11 bases in between. The CDR3 is 12 residues long. CDR3 loop: CASSQTTPEQYF. CDR3 DNA: TGTGCCAGCAGCCAAACCACTCCTGAGCAGTATTTT.

The chain couples TRBV3-1 (or the pseudogene TRBV3-2) to TRBJ1-3, with 7 bases that match TRBD1. Germline lookup yields CDR1 LGHDT and CDR2 YNNKEL (reference sequence). There are 18 residues in the CDR3. J gave up 2 bases and V 1 base, and 11 bases lay outside the gene matches. The chain's CDR3 is CASSQVMYRTGPGNTIYF. CDR3 DNA sequence: TGTGCCAGCAGCCAAGTCATGTATAGGACAGGCCCTGGAAACACCATATATTTT.

The J gene is TRBJ2-7, the V gene TRBV29-1; the D gene is possibly TRBD1 (6 bases). Germline CDR1 SQVTM, CDR2 ANQGSEA. V lost 7 bases and J lost 2, with 15 bases in between. The CDR3 spans 13 residues. DNA for the CDR3: TGCAGCGCCCTGACAGGCGATACCTACGAGCAGTACTTC. It specifies CSALTGDTYEQYF.

The chain combines TRBV12-3 or TRBV12-4 with TRBJ1-1; D may be TRBD1 (5 bases). V was clipped by 5 bases and J by 7 bases, with 8 bases between them. This CDR3 region has 11 residues. CDR3 in DNA: TGTGCCAGCAGTCGACAGATTGAAGCTTTCTTT. The encoded protein is CASSRQIEAFF.

This clone was observed once. This rearrangement joins TRBV10-2 to TRBJ2-1; D ambiguous. Germline V gives CDR1 WSHSY, CDR2 SAAADI. V lost 3 bases, J lost 1 base, and 4 bases lay in between. The CDR3 totals 13 residues. The CDR3 is CASSESSYNEQFF. The CDR3, as DNA: TGCGCCAGCAGTGAATCGTCCTACAATGAGCAGTTCTTC.

The rearrangement links TRBV5-1 to TRBJ2-3, with D perhaps matching TRBD1 (6 bases). The CDR3 sequence is 14 residues long. Germline V gene sequence: CDR1 SGHRS, CDR2 YFSETQ. V lost 4 bases and J 0 bases, leaving 9 bases between the germline ends. The CDR3 coding sequence is TGCGCCAGCAGCCCCCAGGGGAGCACAGATACGCAGTATTTT. This codes for CASSPQGSTDTQYF. Full variable domain (missing parts from reference TRBV5-1 and TRBJ2-3): KAGVTQTPRYLIKTRGQQVTLSCSPISGHRSVSWYQQTPGQGLQFLFEYFSETQRNKGNFPGRFSGRQFSNSRSEMNVSTLELGDSALYLCASSPQGSTDTQYFGPGTRLTVL.

The chain combines TRBV2 with TRBJ2-3; unclear D gene. Germline V gene sequence: CDR1 SNHLY, CDR2 FYNNEI. Trimming shortened V by 7 bases and J by 1 base, and 9 bases separated the two germline ends. The CDR3 runs 13 residues. The CDR3 nucleotides read TGTGCCAGCATCGAGACACGCACAGATACGCAGTATTTT. Translating it yields CASIETRTDTQYF.

The chain couples TRBV5-1 to TRBJ2-7; D uncertain. The CDR3 consists of 15 residues. Germline V gives CDR1 SGHRS, CDR2 YFSETQ. Deletions cut 2 bases from V and 2 bases from J, with 14 bases between. The CDR3 DNA reads as TGCGCCAGCAGCTTAGCCCCCGATAGCACCTACGAGCAGTACTTC. Protein: CASSLAPDSTYEQYF.

The chain uses TRBV7-2 and TRBJ2-7; 12 bases agree with TRBD1. The germline CDR1 and CDR2 sequences are SGHTA and FQGNSA. CDR3 length equals 15 residues. The V and J ends lost 4 bases and 4 bases, in that order; junction bases with no gene match: 5. This CDR3 is CASSSRDRGQYEQYF. The DNA for the CDR3 is TGTGCCAGCAGCTCACGGGACAGGGGGCAATACGAGCAGTACTTC.

This rearrangement joins TRBV3-1 (or the pseudogene TRBV3-2) to TRBJ1-3; no firm D call. The CDR3 runs 12 residues. V lost 2 bases to trimming and J lost 4 bases, with 3 bases between them. From germline, CDR1 is LGHDT and CDR2 YNNKEL (reference sequence). The CDR3 sequence: CASSQSGNTIYF. The CDR3 DNA sequence: TGTGCCAGCAGCCAATCAGGAAACACCATATATTTT.

The V call is TRBV19, the J call TRBJ2-1, with 8 bases that match TRBD1. From germline, CDR1 is LNHDA and CDR2 SQIVND (reference sequence). V was clipped by 7 bases and J by 9 bases; unmatched bases: 11. The CDR3 runs to 14 residues. The CDR3 DNA reads TGTGCCAGTAACGAAGTGGCAGGGGGCTCTGAGCAGTTCTTC. It is translated as CASNEVAGGSEQFF.

The chain employs TRBV5-1 and TRBJ2-4, with TRBD1 matching over 9 bases. Looked up from germline, CDR1 is SGHRS and CDR2 is YFSETQ. The trim removed 0 bases at V and 3 bases at J, leaving 4 bases unmatched. The CDR3 runs 16 residues. CDR3 nucleotide sequence: TGCGCCAGCAGCTTGGCGGGGGGACAGGGCAAAAACATTCAGTACTTC. Its translation: CASSLAGGQGKNIQYF.

The genes are TRBV10-3 and TRBJ2-6; 7 positions match TRBD1. Germline values: CDR1 ENHRY, CDR2 SYGVKD. The CDR3 sequence is 17 residues long. Losses at the gene ends were 4 bases for V and 1 base for J; bases not matched to a gene: 7. CDR3 loop: CAISGRDRGSGANVLTF. CDR3 bases: TGTGCCATCAGTGGCCGGGACAGAGGGTCTGGGGCCAACGTCCTGACTTTC.

As to this clone: Additional DNA sequences in this sample encode the identical CDR3. The chain combines TRBV5-1 with TRBJ1-3; 8 bases are a match to TRBD1. Germline CDR1 is SGHRS and CDR2 is YFSETQ. This CDR3 is 16 amino acids long. Trimming took 2 bases from V and 0 from J; bases not matched to a gene: 4. The CDR3 loop is CASSFSGGASGNTIYF. The CDR3 DNA reads as TGCGCCAGCAGCTTTTCAGGGGGCGCCTCTGGAAACACCATATATTTT.

V gene TRBV3-1 (or the pseudogene TRBV3-2) combines with J gene TRBJ1-2; 7 bases are shared with TRBD1. Germline CDR1 is LGHDT and CDR2 is YNNKEL (reference sequence). V lost 0 bases to trimming and J lost 5 bases; unmatched junction nucleotides: 9. The CDR3 runs to 16 residues. The CDR3 here is CASSQEKRQGGYGYTF. CDR3 nucleotide sequence: TGTGCCAGCAGCCAAGAAAAGAGACAGGGTGGGTATGGCTACACCTTC.